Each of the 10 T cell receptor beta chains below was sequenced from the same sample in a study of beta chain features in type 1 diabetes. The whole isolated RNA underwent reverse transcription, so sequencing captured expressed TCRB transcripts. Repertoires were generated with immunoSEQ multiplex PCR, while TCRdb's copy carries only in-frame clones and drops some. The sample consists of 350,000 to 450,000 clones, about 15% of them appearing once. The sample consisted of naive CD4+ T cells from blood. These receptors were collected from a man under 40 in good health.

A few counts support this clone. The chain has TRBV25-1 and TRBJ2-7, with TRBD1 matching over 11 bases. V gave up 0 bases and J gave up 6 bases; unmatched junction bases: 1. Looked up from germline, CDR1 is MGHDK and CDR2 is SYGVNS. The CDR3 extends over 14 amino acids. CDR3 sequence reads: CASSEYGQGAEQYF. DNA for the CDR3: TGTGCCAGCAGTGAATATGGACAGGGGGCCGAGCAGTACTTC.

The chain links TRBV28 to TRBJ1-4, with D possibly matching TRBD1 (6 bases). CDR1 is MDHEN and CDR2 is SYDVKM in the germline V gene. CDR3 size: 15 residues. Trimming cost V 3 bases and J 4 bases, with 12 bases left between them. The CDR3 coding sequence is TGTGCCAGCAGTTTGATCGGACAGAATAATGAAAAACTGTTTTTT. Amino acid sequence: CASSLIGQNNEKLFF.

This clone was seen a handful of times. The CDR3 DNA sequence: TGTGCCAGCAGCCCTCAAGTGGGACGGCAAGAGACCCAGTACTTC. Translated, it gives CASSPQVGRQETQYF. The chain joins TRBV7-9 to TRBJ2-5, with D possibly called TRBD1 or TRBD2 (5 bases each). This CDR3 region has 15 residues. CDR1 and CDR2 (germline): SEHNR, FQNEAQ (reference sequence). Trimming stripped 5 bases from V and 2 bases from J, with 15 bases between.

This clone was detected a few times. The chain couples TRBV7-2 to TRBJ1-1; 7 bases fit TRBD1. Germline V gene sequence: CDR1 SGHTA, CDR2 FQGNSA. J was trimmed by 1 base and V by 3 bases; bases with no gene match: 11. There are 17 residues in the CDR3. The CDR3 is CASSFPSANRGNTEAFF. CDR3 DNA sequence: TGTGCCAGCAGCTTCCCTTCCGCGAACAGGGGGAACACTGAAGCTTTCTTT.

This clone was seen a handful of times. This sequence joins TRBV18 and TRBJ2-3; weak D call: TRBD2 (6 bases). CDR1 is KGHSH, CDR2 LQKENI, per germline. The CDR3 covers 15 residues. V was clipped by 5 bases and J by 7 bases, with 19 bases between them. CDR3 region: CASSTAASRDYTQYF. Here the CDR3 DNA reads TGTGCCAGCTCAACCGCCGCTTCCAGGGACTATACGCAGTATTTT.

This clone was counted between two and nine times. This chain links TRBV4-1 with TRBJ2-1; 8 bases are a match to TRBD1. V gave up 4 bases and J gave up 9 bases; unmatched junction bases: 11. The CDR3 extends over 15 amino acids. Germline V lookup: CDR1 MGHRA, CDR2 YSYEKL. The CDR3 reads CASSPAFRGPGEQFF. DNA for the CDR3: TGCGCCAGCAGCCCCGCTTTCAGGGGGCCTGGTGAGCAGTTCTTC.

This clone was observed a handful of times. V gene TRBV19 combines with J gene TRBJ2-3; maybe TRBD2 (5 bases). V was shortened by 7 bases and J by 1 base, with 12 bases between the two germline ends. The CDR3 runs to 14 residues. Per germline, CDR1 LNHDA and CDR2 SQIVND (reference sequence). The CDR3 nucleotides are TGTGCCAGTAAGAAAGGGAGAGGCACAGATACGCAGTATTTT. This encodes CASKKGRGTDTQYF.

In nucleotides, the CDR3 is TGTGCCAGCAGCCTTGCCCTCTATGGCTACACCTTC. This translates into CASSLALYGYTF. The rearrangement links TRBV28 to TRBJ1-2; D unresolved. The germline V gene has CDR1 MDHEN and CDR2 SYDVKM. Trimming left V 6 bases short and J 4 bases short, with 9 bases between. The CDR3 contains 12 residues.

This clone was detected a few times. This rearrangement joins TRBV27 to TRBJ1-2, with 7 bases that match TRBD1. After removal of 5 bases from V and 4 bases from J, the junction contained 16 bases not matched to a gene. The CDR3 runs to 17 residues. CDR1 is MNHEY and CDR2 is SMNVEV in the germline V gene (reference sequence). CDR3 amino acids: CASSPLTGRRVPYGYTF. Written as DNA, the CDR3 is TGTGCCAGCAGTCCCCTGACAGGGAGAAGGGTGCCCTATGGCTACACCTTC.

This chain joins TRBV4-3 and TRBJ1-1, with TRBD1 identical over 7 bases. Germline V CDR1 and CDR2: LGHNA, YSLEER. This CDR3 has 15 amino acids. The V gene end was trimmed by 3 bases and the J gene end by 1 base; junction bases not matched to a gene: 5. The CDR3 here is CASSHPGQTNTEAFF. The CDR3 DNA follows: TGCGCCAGCAGCCACCCGGGACAGACGAACACTGAAGCTTTCTTT.